This T cell receptor (beta chain) was identified in a study of blood T cell repertoires in COVID-19. Study details: Collection of acute and convalescent COVID-19 samples took place in the United States, Italy and Spain. The cDNA or gDNA used as material had been derived from T cells, B-cell-depleted T cells, or PBMCs.

A Seattle source enrolled patients during active infection and followed them longitudinally. Per the original data handling: Amplification from reference gene primers served as the basis for estimated nucleated cell counts. TCRdb's table, derived via immunoSEQ multiplex PCR, lists solely in-frame clones and lacks some. V and J calls and clone size are given by that table; D and trimming were obtained from the DNA. The top ten hold approximately 18% of the sample, which has 120,000 or so clones, 81% seen once. The TCR was taken from a man in his thirties or forties with COVID-19, enrolled during active disease. The sequenced material came from peripheral blood.

The CDR3 DNA follows: TGCGCCAGCAGCCAAGTTGTGACTATAGGAACTAATGAAAAACTGTTTTTT. Residues: CASSQVVTIGTNEKLFF. This chain joins TRBV4-1 and TRBJ1-4; no reliable D call. V dropped 1 base and J dropped 1 base, with 13 bases sitting between them. The CDR3 extends over 17 amino acids. Germline values: CDR1 MGHRA, CDR2 YSYEKL.